The text below deals with one T cell receptor (beta chain). What it binds is not known. The CDR3 spans 14 residues. V lost 8 bases, J lost 2 bases, and 12 bases lay in between. By quantitative 5'-RACE with molecular barcodes, the TCR beta libraries were made. TCRdb analysed the 5' RACE reads with MiXCR anew, one entry per CDR3 protein. The table has some 250,000 distinct CDR3 sequences, about 24% seen once; the top ten hold approximately 0.61%. The data originate from a study of CD8 T cells in ankylosing spondylitis. Findings and limits, study-wide: Made up of several highly homologous variants, a TCR beta motif appeared characteristic of ankylosing spondylitis blood. CD8+ cells made up the disease-linked clones, which were relatively rare in peripheral blood.

Material: blood, either unsorted or a sorted T cell fraction (not recorded which). The sequence was obtained from a male donor with ankylosing spondylitis or in good health (not recorded which). J is TRBJ2-2 and V is TRBV12-3 or TRBV12-4, with D unclear. The CDR3 sequence is CASRQQQNTGELFF. The CDR3 DNA reads as TGTGCCAGCCGCCAGCAACAAAACACCGGGGAGCTGTTTTTT.